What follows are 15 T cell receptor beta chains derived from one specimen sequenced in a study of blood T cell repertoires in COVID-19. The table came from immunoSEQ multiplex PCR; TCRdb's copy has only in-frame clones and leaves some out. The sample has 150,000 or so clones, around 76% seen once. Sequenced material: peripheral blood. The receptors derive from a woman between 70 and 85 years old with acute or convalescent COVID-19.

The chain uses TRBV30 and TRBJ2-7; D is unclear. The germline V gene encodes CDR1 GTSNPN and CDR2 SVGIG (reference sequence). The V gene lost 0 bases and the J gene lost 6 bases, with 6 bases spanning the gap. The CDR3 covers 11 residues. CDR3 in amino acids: CAWSVQSEQYF. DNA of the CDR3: TGTGCCTGGAGTGTACAAAGCGAGCAGTACTTC.

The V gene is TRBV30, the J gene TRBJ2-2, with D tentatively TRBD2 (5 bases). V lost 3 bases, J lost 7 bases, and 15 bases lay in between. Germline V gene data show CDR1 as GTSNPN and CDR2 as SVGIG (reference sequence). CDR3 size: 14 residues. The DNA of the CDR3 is TGTGCCTGGAGGAAGAACGTCGGGGACGGGGAGCTGTTTTTT. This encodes CAWRKNVGDGELFF.

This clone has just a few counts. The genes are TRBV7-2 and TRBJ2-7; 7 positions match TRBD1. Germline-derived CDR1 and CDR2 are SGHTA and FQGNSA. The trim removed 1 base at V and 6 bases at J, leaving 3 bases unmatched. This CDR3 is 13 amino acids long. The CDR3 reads CASSLGDRREQYF. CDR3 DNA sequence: TGTGCCAGCAGCTTAGGGGACAGACGCGAGCAGTACTTC.

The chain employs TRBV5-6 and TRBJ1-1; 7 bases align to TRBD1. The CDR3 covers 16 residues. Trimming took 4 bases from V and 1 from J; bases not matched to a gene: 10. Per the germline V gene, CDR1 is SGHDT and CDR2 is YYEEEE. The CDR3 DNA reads TGTGCCAGCAGCGATCCAGGGGGTATGACGAACACTGAAGCTTTCTTT. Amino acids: CASSDPGGMTNTEAFF.

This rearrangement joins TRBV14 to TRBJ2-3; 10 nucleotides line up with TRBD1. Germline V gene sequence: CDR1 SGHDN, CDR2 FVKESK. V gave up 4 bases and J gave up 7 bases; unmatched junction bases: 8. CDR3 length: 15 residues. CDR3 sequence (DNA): TGTGCCAGCAGCCTTCCTGGGACAGGGGTCCATACGCAGTATTTT. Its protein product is CASSLPGTGVHTQYF.

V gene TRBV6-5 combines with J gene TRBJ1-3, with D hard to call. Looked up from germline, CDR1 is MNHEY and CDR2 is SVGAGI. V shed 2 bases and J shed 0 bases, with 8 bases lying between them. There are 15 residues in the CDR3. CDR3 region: CASSYDTISGNTIYF. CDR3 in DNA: TGTGCCAGCAGTTACGACACCATCTCTGGAAACACCATATATTTT.

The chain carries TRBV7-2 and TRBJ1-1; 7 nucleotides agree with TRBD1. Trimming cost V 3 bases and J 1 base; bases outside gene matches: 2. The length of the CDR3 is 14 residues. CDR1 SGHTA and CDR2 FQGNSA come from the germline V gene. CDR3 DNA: TGTGCCAGCAGCTTGGGACAGTCGAACACTGAAGCTTTCTTT. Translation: CASSLGQSNTEAFF.

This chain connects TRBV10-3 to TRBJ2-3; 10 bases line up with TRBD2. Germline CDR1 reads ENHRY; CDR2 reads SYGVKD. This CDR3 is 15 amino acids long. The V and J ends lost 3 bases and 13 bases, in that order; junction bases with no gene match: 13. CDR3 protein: CAISDDSGGTGIEYF. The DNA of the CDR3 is TGTGCCATCAGTGACGATAGCGGGGGGACCGGCATCGAGTATTTT.

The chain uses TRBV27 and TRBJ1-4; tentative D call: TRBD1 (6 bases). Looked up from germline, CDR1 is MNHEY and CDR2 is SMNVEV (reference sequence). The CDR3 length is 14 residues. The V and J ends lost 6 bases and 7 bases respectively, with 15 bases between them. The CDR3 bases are TGTGCCAGCAGCTTCAGGGGATTTGGTGAAAAACTGTTTTTT. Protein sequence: CASSFRGFGEKLFF.

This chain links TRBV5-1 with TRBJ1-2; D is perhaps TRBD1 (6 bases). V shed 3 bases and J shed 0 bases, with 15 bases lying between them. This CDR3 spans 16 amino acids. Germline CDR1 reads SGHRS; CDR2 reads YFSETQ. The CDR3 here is CASSSTGIGANYGYTF. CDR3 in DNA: TGCGCCAGCAGCTCCACAGGGATCGGGGCTAACTATGGCTACACCTTC.

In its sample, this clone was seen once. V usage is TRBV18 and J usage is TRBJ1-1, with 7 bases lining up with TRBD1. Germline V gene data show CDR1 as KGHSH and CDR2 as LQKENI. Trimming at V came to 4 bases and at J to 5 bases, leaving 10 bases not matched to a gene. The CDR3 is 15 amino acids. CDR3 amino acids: CASSLRQGSWTEAFF. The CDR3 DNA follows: TGTGCCAGCTCACTACGACAGGGTTCGTGGACTGAAGCTTTCTTT.

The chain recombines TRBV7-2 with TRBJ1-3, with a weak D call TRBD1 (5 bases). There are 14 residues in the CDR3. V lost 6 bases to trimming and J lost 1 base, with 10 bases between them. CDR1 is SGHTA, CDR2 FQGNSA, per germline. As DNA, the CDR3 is TGTGCCAGCAGTTCTCAGGGATCTGGAAACACCATATATTTT. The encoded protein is CASSSQGSGNTIYF.

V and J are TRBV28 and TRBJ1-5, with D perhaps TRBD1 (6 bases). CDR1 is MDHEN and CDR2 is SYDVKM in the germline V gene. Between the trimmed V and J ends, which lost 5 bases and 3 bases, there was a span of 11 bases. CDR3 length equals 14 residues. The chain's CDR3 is CASSMRQANQPQHF. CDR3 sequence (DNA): TGTGCCAGCAGTATGAGACAGGCCAATCAGCCCCAGCATTTT.

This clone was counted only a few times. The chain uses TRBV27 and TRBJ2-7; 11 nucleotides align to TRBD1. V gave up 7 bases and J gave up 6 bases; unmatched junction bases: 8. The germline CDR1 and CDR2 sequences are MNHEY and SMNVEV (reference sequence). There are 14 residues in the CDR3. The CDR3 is CASTGTGGLGEQYF. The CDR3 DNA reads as TGTGCCAGCACCGGGACAGGGGGACTAGGCGAGCAGTACTTC.

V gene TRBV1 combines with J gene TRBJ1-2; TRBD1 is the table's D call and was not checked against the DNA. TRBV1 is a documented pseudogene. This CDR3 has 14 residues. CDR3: CTSRGTDRGGGYTF. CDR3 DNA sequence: TGCACCAGCAGGGGAACGGACAGGGGGGGTGGCTACACCTTC.